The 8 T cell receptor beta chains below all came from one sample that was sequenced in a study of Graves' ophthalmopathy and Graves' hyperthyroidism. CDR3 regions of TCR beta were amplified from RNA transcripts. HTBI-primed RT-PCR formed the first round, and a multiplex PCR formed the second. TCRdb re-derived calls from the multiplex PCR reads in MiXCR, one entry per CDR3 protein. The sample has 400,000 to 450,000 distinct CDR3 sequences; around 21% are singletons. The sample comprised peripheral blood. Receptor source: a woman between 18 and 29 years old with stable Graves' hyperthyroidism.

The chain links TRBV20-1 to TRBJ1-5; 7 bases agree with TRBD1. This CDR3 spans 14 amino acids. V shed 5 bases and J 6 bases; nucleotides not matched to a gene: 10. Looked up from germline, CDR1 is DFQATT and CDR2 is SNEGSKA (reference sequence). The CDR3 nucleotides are TGCAGTGCTCCCCGGACAGGAGCAACTCAGCCCCAGCATTTT. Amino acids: CSAPRTGATQPQHF.

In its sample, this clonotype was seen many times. The CDR3: CASSYHREAFF. As DNA, the CDR3 is TGTGCCAGCAGCTACCACAGGGAAGCTTTCTTT. The chain links TRBV11-2 to TRBJ1-1; TRBD1 might be the D (5 bases). Germline V gene lookup returns CDR1 SGHAT and CDR2 FQNNGV. V was clipped by 4 bases and J by 8 bases, with 8 bases between them. The CDR3 is 11 residues long.

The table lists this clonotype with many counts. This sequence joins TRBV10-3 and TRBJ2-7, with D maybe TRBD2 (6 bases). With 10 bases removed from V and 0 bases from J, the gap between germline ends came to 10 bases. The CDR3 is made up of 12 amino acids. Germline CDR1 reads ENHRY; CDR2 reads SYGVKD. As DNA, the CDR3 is TGTGCCACTGGGACTCCCTCCTACGAGCAGTACTTC. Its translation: CATGTPSYEQYF.

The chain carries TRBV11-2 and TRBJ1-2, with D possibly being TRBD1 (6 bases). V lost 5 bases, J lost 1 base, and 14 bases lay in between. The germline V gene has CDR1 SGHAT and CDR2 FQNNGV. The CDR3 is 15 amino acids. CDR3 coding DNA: TGTGCCAGCAGCCCGCTGGCAGGGGTTAACTATGGCTACACCTTC. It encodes CASSPLAGVNYGYTF. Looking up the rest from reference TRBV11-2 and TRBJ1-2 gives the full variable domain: EAGVAQSPRYKIIEKRQSVAFWCNPISGHATLYWYQQILGQGPKLLIQFQNNGVVDDSQLPKDRFSAERLKGVDSTLKIQPAKLEDSAVYLCASSPLAGVNYGYTFGSGTRLTVV.

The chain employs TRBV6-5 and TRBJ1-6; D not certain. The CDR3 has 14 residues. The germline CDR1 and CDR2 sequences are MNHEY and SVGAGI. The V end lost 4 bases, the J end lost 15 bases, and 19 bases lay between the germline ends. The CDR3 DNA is TGTGCCAGCAGTTCAGAACGACCGTCTAGTCTCCTCCACTTT. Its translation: CASSSERPSSLLHF.

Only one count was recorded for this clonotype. CDR3 in DNA: TGTGCCAGCAGCCCCGGGGCAGGCTGGAACACTGAAGCTTTCTTT. It yields the protein CASSPGAGWNTEAFF. This chain connects TRBV12-3 or TRBV12-4 to TRBJ1-1; weak D call: TRBD1 (5 bases). The CDR3 sequence is 15 residues long. With 6 bases removed from V and 1 base from J, the gap between germline ends came to 15 bases.

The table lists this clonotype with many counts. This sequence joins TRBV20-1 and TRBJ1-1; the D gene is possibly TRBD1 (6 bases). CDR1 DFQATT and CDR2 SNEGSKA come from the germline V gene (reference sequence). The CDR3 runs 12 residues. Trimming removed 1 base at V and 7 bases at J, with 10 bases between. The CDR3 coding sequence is TGCAGTGCTAGAGTACAGGGTTATGAAGCTTTCTTT. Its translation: CSARVQGYEAFF.

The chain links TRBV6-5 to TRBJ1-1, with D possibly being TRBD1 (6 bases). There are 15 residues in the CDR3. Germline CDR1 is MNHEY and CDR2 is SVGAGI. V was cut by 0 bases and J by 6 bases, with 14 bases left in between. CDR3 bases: TGTGCCAGCAGTTACTCTGCAGGGGTCCGGTCTGAAGCTTTCTTT. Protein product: CASSYSAGVRSEAFF.